This T cell receptor beta chain emerged from a study of follicular helper T cells after annual influenza vaccination (dated by TCRdb to about 2017). Some background on the complete study: After each seasonal influenza vaccination, blood samples were collected on days 0, 7 and 28. To study recall of cTfh clones, some subjects were followed across successive annual vaccinations spanning the 2013-2014, 2014-2015 and 2015-2016 seasons. One week after vaccination, a second recruited cohort of eleven to twelve subjects (Table S1) displayed a similar ICOS+CD38+ cTfh response. Multi-year samples were obtained from 6 or 7 subjects, with two vaccination seasons covered for a few subjects and three seasons covered for two subjects. The 2013-2014 samples were cryopreserved, while the 2015 samples were processed right after collection. General findings and caveats noted by the study authors: ICOS+CD38+ cTfh clonality correlated with the frequency of that population, and its change correlated with the change in circulating plasmablast frequency. Rare clonotypes could not be sampled because productive TCRB sequences were recovered from only roughly 9-20% of the analyzed cells. Day 7 ICOS+CD38+ clones were most often found later in ICOS-CD38- cTfh, suggesting that subset may serve as a memory reservoir. Successive annual vaccinations recalled a recurrent oligoclonal ICOS+CD38+ cTfh response that contained tetramer and AIM influenza-specific clonotypes. When influenza clone enrichment was assessed, the possibility that the much larger non-cTfh compartments were undersampled could not be excluded.

Relative to germline, V is missing 6 bases and J is missing 0 bases, with 3 bases of the junction outside any gene match. From its cysteine to its phenylalanine, the CDR3 spans 15 amino acids. Only CDR3 DNA remains: 45 bases, in frame from the first base. The germline V gene gives CDR1 as MNHEY and CDR2 as SVGAGI. In the paper's terms, the time point label means: 2015-2016 season, pre-vaccination. Seasonal inactivated influenza vaccine (Fluvarix) was administered to adults, and sorted blood CD4 subsets were tracked by TCRB sequencing before and after vaccination. To be eligible, subjects had to live in the community and must not have received influenza vaccine in the previous 6 months. Influenza vaccine contraindications, substance abuse, HIV/AIDS, active malignancy, immunomodulatory medication and active illness such as respiratory infection were included among the exclusion criteria. At each time point, about 40 to 100 mL of blood was collected. PBMC were isolated using Ficoll-Paque PLUS or SepMate separation. As a non-Tfh subset for comparison, CXCR5- memory CD4 T cells were sorted. Before DNA was extracted, the cell subsets were sorted from PBMC using a BD FACS Aria.

Libraries came from the immunoSEQ multiplex PCR assay. Adaptive Biotechnologies handled the TCRB amplification, library preparation, sequencing and preliminary bioinformatics at Survey level resolution. Concerning the study's data processing: Clonality was calculated in R as 1 minus normalized Shannon entropy, and the Gini index was computed with the R package ineq. Overlap score was the summed counts of shared sequences divided by total counts of all sequences in both compared samples. The significance of shared clonotypes was tested with Fisher's exact test, assuming a theoretical repertoire of 10^7 TCRB sequences. TCRdb carries this immuneACCESS record with in-frame sequences only. Its versions omit some clonotypes, under half of them owing to an unresolved V gene in the studies checked, with the rest unexplained. The D gene and trimming were derived from the DNA, and the V and J assignments and clone size from that table. The sample table contains thousands of clones; only one count was recorded for 75% to 85% of them. The ten biggest clones cover approximately 0.8% of the sample.

Comment on this clone: Its antigen has not been determined. It has no much larger one-base neighbor in the sample; base qualities were not kept.

This receptor chain uses TRBV6-5 and TRBJ2-7, and TRBD2 aligns with 12 junction nucleotides. The source material was CXCR5- memory CD4+ T cells sorted from blood, sampled on the day of influenza vaccination. This specimen's cell subset or site label, interpreted: CXCR5- memory CD4 T cells. This receptor was identified in an adult who received the influenza vaccine. The CDR3 reads as follows: CASRPSGGGSYEQYF. The DNA sequence is TGTGCCAGCAGGCCTAGCGGGGGGGGCTCCTACGAGCAGTACTTC.